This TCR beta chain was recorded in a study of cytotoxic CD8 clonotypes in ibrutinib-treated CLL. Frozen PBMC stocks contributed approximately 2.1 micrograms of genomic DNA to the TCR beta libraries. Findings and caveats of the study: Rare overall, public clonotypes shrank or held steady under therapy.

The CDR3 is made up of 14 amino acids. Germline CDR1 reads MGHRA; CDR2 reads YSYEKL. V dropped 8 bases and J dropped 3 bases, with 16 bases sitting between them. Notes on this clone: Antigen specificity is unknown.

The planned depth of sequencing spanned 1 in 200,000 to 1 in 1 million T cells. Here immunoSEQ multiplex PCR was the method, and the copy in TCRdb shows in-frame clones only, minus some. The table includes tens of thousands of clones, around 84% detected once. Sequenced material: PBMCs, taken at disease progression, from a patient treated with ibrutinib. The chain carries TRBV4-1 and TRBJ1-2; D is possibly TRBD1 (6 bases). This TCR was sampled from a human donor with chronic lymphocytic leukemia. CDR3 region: CASSKLGQYYGYTF. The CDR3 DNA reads TGCGCCAGCTCTAAATTAGGACAGTACTATGGCTACACCTTC.